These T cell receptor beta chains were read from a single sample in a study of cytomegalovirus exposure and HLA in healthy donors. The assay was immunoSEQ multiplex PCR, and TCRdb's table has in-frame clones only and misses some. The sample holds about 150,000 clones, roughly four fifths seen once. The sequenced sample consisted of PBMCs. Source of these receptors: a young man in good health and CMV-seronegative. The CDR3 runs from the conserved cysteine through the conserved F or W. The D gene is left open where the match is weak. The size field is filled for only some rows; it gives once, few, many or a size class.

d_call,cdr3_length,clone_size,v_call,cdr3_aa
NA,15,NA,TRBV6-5,CASSSGGGTNTEAFF
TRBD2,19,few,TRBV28,CASSTARTSGRWIPYEQYF
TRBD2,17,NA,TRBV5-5,CASTRGLAGDNTGELFF
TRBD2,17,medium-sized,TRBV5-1,CASSLGLADNKYTEQFF
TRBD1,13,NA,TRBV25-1,CASSDDGTGPQHF
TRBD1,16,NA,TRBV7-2,CASSPRGGQGRDTQYF
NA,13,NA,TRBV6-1,CATAGTSNSPLHF
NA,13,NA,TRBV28,CASNLQGSYGYTF
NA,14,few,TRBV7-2,CASSLLTRAYEQYF
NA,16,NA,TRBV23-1,CASSQYPRAAKNIQYF